This T cell receptor (beta chain) was sequenced for a study of blood T cell repertoires in COVID-19. The overall study: The United States, Italy and Spain were the sources of the acute and convalescent COVID-19 samples. T cells, B-cell-depleted T cells, or PBMCs provided the cDNA or gDNA that served as material.

Recruited during active infection, patients (from Seattle) were subsequently followed longitudinally. Per the study methods: The assay estimated nucleated cells by amplifying reference gene primers. Profiled with immunoSEQ multiplex PCR; TCRdb holds only in-frame clones, not every one. V, J and clone size are taken as reported in that table, and D and trimming were inferred from the DNA itself. Of roughly 70,000 clones in the sample, roughly four fifths were seen once. Germline CDR1 reads PRHDT; CDR2 reads FYEKMQ (reference sequence). This CDR3 is 17 amino acids long. Trimming took 4 bases from V and 5 from J; bases not matched to a gene: 12.

The clonotype was recovered from a man in his fifties or sixties with COVID-19, enrolled during active disease. The chain couples TRBV13 to TRBJ2-2, with 8 positions matching TRBD2. Sequenced sample: peripheral blood. CDR3 in DNA: TGTGCCAGCAGCTCGCGTAGGGGCGGGAGGAGAACCGGGGAGCTGTTTTTT. The encoded protein is CASSSRRGGRRTGELFF.